The entry below gives a single T cell receptor (beta chain) sequence along with its context. Its target is unknown. The ends were cut back, 5 bases at V and 0 bases at J, with 13 bases in the middle. The CDR3 totals 15 residues. The V gene's germline CDR1 is SGHTS and CDR2 YDEGEE. The data belong to a study of T cell responses to AZD1222 COVID-19 vaccine. The method was immunoSEQ multiplex PCR; TCRdb's version includes in-frame clones alone and lacks a portion of them. The data hold 130,000 to 150,000 clones, with 80% to 85% observed a single time. Findings and caveats of the study: Spike was spanned by vaccine-associated CD4 TCRs, with dominance at 160-218 and 743-854. Clonal diversity was possibly underestimated, and the donors were mostly white British, with more females.

This TCR was recovered from an adult in good health. This sample comprised peripheral blood, obtained on day 0 of MenACWY control vaccination. The genes are TRBV5-8 and TRBJ2-3; D is perhaps TRBD1 or TRBD2 (5 bases each). The CDR3 region has the DNA TGTGCCAGCAGTCGAGGGGATTCTAGCACAGATACGCAGTATTTT. It translates to CASSRGDSSTDTQYF.